This TCR beta chain was sequenced in a study of cytomegalovirus exposure and HLA in healthy donors. Looking at the study overall: As an earlier analysis found, 150 million to 200 million T cells yielded 117 million unique TCR beta sequences.

The PCR used 60 Vbeta and 13 Jbeta primers. Some clones are missing from TCRdb's copy, which holds only in-frame ones; the method was immunoSEQ multiplex PCR. The data hold approximately 160,000 clones, with under 85% observed a single time. Broader study findings: Association of a missense DCLRE1C variant with TCR beta V- and J-gene trimming was reported in a later analysis. It was reported that TCR beta sequences correctly inferred the HLA-A and HLA-B alleles for most subjects.

On this clone itself: Its antigen is unidentified.

The sequence derives from a man aged 18 to 35 in good health and CMV-seronegative. Specimen: PBMCs.

The CDR3 reads CAISPGSTYEQYF. DNA for the CDR3: TGTGCCATCAGCCCCGGGTCGACCTACGAGCAGTACTTC. The V call is TRBV10-3, the J call TRBJ2-7; no reliable D call. Trimming cost V 6 bases and J 2 bases, with 11 bases left between them. CDR1 and CDR2 (germline): ENHRY, SYGVKD. This CDR3 is built from 13 residues.